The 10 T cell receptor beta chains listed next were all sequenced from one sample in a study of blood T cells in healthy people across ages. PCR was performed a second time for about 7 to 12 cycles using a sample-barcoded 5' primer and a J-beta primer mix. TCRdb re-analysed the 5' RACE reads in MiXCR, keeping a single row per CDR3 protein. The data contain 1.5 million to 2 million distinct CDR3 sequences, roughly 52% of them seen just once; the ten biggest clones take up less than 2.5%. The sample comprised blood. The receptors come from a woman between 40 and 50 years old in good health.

CDR3 sequence reads: CASSLDSGGRNTIYF. As DNA, the CDR3 is TGTGCCAGCAGCTTGGACAGCGGCGGTAGAAACACCATATATTTT. This rearrangement joins TRBV7-2 to TRBJ1-3, with D maybe TRBD1 (6 bases). Germline V gene data show CDR1 as SGHTA and CDR2 as FQGNSA. Trimming stripped 3 bases from V and 5 bases from J, with 14 bases between. This CDR3 spans 15 amino acids.

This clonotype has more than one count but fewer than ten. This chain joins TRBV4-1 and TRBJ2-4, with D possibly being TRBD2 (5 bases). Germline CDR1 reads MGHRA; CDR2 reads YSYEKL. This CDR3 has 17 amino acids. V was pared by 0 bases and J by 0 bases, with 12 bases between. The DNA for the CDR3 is TGCGCCAGCAGCCAAGAGCGGCGGACTCTAGCCAAAAACATTCAGTACTTC. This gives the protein CASSQERRTLAKNIQYF.

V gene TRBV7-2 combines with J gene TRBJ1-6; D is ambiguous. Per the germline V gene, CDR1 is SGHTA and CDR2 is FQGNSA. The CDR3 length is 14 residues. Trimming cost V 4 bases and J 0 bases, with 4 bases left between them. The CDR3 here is CASSWTSYNSPLHF. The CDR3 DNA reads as TGTGCCAGCAGCTGGACCTCCTATAATTCACCCCTCCACTTT.

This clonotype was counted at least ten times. In nucleotides, the CDR3 is TGCGCCAGCAGCGCCACAGGGAACTATGGCTACACCTTC. Protein sequence: CASSATGNYGYTF. This chain connects TRBV5-1 to TRBJ1-2; D might be TRBD1 (6 bases). The V gene's germline CDR1 is SGHRS and CDR2 YFSETQ. The germline V and J ends were trimmed by 4 bases and 2 bases, with 9 bases remaining between them. The CDR3 has 13 residues.

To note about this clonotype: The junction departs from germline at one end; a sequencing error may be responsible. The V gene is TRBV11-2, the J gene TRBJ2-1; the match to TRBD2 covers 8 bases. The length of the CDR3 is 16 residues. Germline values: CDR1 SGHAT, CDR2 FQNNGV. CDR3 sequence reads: CASSYPSGRSCNEQFF. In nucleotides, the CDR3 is TGTGCCAGCAGCTATCCTAGCGGGCGGTCCTGCAATGAGCAGTTCTTC.

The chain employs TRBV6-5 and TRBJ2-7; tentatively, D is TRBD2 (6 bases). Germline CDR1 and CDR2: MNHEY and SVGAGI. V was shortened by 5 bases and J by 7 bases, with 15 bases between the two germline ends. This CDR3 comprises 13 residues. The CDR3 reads CASSQTQRGEQYF. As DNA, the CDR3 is TGTGCCAGCAGTCAAACCCAACGGGGGGAGCAGTACTTC.

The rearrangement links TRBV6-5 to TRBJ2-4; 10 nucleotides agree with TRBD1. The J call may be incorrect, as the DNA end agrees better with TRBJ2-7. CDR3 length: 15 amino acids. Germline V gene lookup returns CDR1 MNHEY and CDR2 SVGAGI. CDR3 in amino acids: CASSYRTGGTGEQYF. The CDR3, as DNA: TGTGCCAGCAGTTACCGGACAGGGGGTACGGGCGAGCAGTACTTC.

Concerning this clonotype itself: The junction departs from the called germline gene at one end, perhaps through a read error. CDR3 region: CVSSPSGEKTQYF. Written as DNA, the CDR3 is TGTGTCAGCAGCCCTAGCGGGGAGAAGACCCAGTACTTC. The V gene is TRBV7-2, the J gene TRBJ2-5; 9 bases agree with TRBD2. CDR3 length equals 13 residues. CDR1 is SGHTA, CDR2 FQGNSA, per germline.

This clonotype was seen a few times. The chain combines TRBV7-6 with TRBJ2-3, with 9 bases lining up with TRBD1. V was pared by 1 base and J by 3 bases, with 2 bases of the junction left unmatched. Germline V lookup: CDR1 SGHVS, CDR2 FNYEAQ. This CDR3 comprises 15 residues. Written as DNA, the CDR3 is TGTGCCAGCAGCTTAGGGACAGGGGTAACAGATACGCAGTATTTT. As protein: CASSLGTGVTDTQYF.

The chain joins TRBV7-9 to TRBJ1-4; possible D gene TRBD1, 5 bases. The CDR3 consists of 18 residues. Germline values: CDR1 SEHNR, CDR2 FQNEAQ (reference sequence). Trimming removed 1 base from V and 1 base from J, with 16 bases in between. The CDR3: CASSLVGQGSLTNEKLFF. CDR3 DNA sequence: TGTGCCAGCAGCTTAGTAGGCCAGGGATCCTTAACTAATGAAAAACTGTTTTTT. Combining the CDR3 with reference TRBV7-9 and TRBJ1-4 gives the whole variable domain DTGVSQNPRHKITKRGQNVTFRCDPISEHNRLYWYRQTLGQGPEFLTYFQNEAQLEKSRLLSDRFSAERPKGSFSTLEIQRTEQGDSAMYLCASSLVGQGSLTNEKLFFGSGTQLSVL.